One sample yielded the 23 T cell receptor beta chains listed below, sequenced in a study of T-cell reconstitution after alpha-beta-depleted transplantation in children. This sample's TCRbeta library carried unique molecular identifier barcodes. TCRdb independently ran MiXCR on the PCR reads; one entry per CDR3 protein. The sample includes around 300,000 distinct CDR3 sequences, approximately 23% of them seen just once. Sequences were derived from PBMCs, mostly from graft donor cells, sampled 180 days after TCRalphabeta/CD19-depleted stem cell transplant. Source of these receptors: a male patient between 5 and 17 years old who had a stem cell transplant for acute lymphoblastic leukemia, so the T cells may come from the graft donor.

This rearrangement joins TRBV27 to TRBJ2-3; 8 nucleotides agree with TRBD2. The V and J ends lost 5 bases and 6 bases, in that order; junction bases with no gene match: 7. The CDR3 length is 14 residues. CDR1 is MNHEY, CDR2 SMNVEV, per germline (reference sequence). CDR3 nucleotide sequence: TGTGCCAGCAGTATCCCGGGACTAGACGATACGCAGTATTTT. It is translated as CASSIPGLDDTQYF.

The chain employs TRBV12-3 or TRBV12-4 and TRBJ1-5; D is ambiguous. There are 17 residues in the CDR3. V was shortened by 6 bases and J by 2 bases, with 20 bases between the two germline ends. CDR3 DNA sequence: TGTGCCAGCAGCCAGCCCCCGTATCGAGGTGGCAATCAGCCCCAGCATTTT. It translates to CASSQPPYRGGNQPQHF.

The chain joins TRBV7-9 to TRBJ2-7; D not resolved. CDR1 is SEHNR and CDR2 is FQNEAQ in the germline V gene (reference sequence). The CDR3 is 12 amino acids. Trimming took off 1 base at V and 5 bases at J, with 6 bases between the two ends. The chain's CDR3 is CASSLVRDEQYF. DNA of the CDR3: TGTGCCAGCAGCTTAGTCCGGGACGAGCAGTACTTC.

The chain combines TRBV11-1 with TRBJ2-7, with 7 bases matching TRBD2. From germline, CDR1 is SGHAT and CDR2 FQDESV (reference sequence). This CDR3 has 18 residues. V lost 1 base to trimming and J lost 3 bases; unmatched junction nucleotides: 15. CDR3 DNA: TGTGCCAGCAGCTTAGTAGGGCGACTGCGCGGGAGTTTCTACGAGCAGTACTTC. This codes for CASSLVGRLRGSFYEQYF.

This clonotype was recorded a few times. This chain connects TRBV4-2 to TRBJ1-1; weak D call: TRBD1 (6 bases). The CDR3 is 21 residues long. V dropped 3 bases and J dropped 4 bases, with 33 bases sitting between them. The germline V gene has CDR1 LGHNA and CDR2 YNFKEQ. The CDR3 region has the DNA TGTGCCAGCAGCCATCACCGGGACATAAGGGTGGTAGGTTTTAGGTTCACTGAAGCTTTCTTT. Translated: CASSHHRDIRVVGFRFTEAFF.

This clonotype was observed a handful of times. V and J are TRBV5-1 and TRBJ2-7; 10 bases line up with TRBD1. The J segment lost 7 bases and the V segment lost 7 bases, leaving 11 bases of the junction unmatched. The CDR3 has 14 residues. CDR1 and CDR2 (germline): SGHRS, YFSETQ. The DNA of the CDR3 is TGCGCCAGCTATCAGACAGGGGGCCGTAATGAGCAGTACTTC. This sequence encodes CASYQTGGRNEQYF.

The table lists this clonotype with a few counts. In nucleotides, the CDR3 is TGTGCCAGCAGCCGCCGCCGGTCAGGGGTATCGGCGGAGACCCAGTACTTC. This codes for CASSRRRSGVSAETQYF. The chain is built from TRBV13 and TRBJ2-5; D possibly corresponds to TRBD1 (6 bases). The CDR3 runs 17 residues. The germline V and J ends were trimmed by 5 bases and 5 bases, with 24 bases remaining between them. The germline CDR1 and CDR2 sequences are PRHDT and FYEKMQ (reference sequence).

This chain uses TRBV12-3 or TRBV12-4 with TRBJ2-7; possible D gene TRBD2, 7 bases. The CDR3 length is 18 residues. The ends were cut back, 6 bases at V and 4 bases at J, with 28 bases in the middle. DNA of the CDR3: TGTGCCAGCAGCGGGGGCGGGTACGGGACTATCCCCTTTTACGAGCAGTACTTC. This translates into CASSGGGYGTIPFYEQYF.

The chain uses TRBV19 and TRBJ2-2; 10 nucleotides align to TRBD2. Germline values: CDR1 LNHDA, CDR2 SQIVND (reference sequence). The CDR3 has 15 residues. The V and J ends lost 6 bases and 7 bases, in that order; junction bases with no gene match: 8. This chain's CDR3 is CASRASGRVGGELFF. The DNA for the CDR3 is TGTGCCAGTAGAGCGAGCGGGAGGGTTGGCGGGGAGCTGTTTTTT.

The chain recombines TRBV7-2 with TRBJ2-7, with 7 bases identical to TRBD2. Germline assignment: CDR1 SGHTA and CDR2 FQGNSA. This CDR3 has 17 residues. V lost 4 bases, J lost 0 bases, and 12 bases stayed unmatched. The CDR3 DNA sequence: TGTGCCAGCAGCTACGACGGCCCGCGGGAGAGCTCCTACGAGCAGTACTTC. Residues: CASSYDGPRESSYEQYF.

This clonotype turned up a few times. This sequence joins TRBV7-9 and TRBJ2-3; 9 nucleotides agree with TRBD2. CDR1 is SEHNR and CDR2 is FQNEAQ in the germline V gene (reference sequence). After removal of 5 bases from V and 7 bases from J, the junction contained 7 bases not matched to a gene. CDR3 length: 14 residues. The CDR3 here is CASSQLREGHTQYF. CDR3 coding DNA: TGTGCCAGCAGCCAACTGCGGGAGGGGCATACGCAGTATTTT. Based on the CDR3 plus reference TRBV7-9 and TRBJ2-3, the full variable domain is DTGVSQNPRHKITKRGQNVTFRCDPISEHNRLYWYRQTLGQGPEFLTYFQNEAQLEKSRLLSDRFSAERPKGSFSTLEIQRTEQGDSAMYLCASSQLREGHTQYFGPGTRLTVL.

This clonotype was recorded a few times. The chain employs TRBV10-3 and TRBJ2-7; D not resolved. The CDR3 extends over 14 amino acids. CDR1 ENHRY and CDR2 SYGVKD come from the germline V gene. V lost 8 bases, J lost 0 bases, and 14 bases lay in between. In DNA, the CDR3 is TGTGCCATCCGTCCCCATCTGAGCTCCTACGAGCAGTACTTC. Translation gives CAIRPHLSSYEQYF.

The V call is TRBV5-1, the J call TRBJ2-7; 13 bases fit TRBD2. The trim removed 5 bases at V and 2 bases at J, leaving 13 bases unmatched. The CDR3 consists of 18 residues. Germline lookup yields CDR1 SGHRS and CDR2 YFSETQ. The CDR3 loop reads CASSRREGTSGTTYEQYF. In nucleotides, the CDR3 is TGCGCCAGCAGTCGCCGGGAGGGGACTAGCGGGACCACCTACGAGCAGTACTTC. Together with reference TRBV5-1 and TRBJ2-7, the CDR3 gives the full variable domain: KAGVTQTPRYLIKTRGQQVTLSCSPISGHRSVSWYQQTPGQGLQFLFEYFSETQRNKGNFPGRFSGRQFSNSRSEMNVSTLELGDSALYLCASSRREGTSGTTYEQYFGPGTRLTVT.

This clonotype was seen a handful of times. The chain combines TRBV7-2 with TRBJ2-3; TRBD2 might be the D (6 bases). CDR3 size: 14 residues. The ends were cut back, 5 bases at V and 6 bases at J, with 15 bases in the middle. CDR1 SGHTA and CDR2 FQGNSA come from the germline V gene. The CDR3 nucleotides read TGTGCCAGCAGCCTGGACCTAGGAGGGGATACGCAGTATTTT. Its translation: CASSLDLGGDTQYF.

J is TRBJ2-1 and V is TRBV18, with 7 bases fitting TRBD1. Germline CDR1 is KGHSH and CDR2 is LQKENI. This CDR3 spans 15 amino acids. V lost 1 base to trimming and J lost 5 bases; unmatched junction nucleotides: 5. Here the CDR3 reads CASSPRGTVNNEQFF. The CDR3 nucleotides read TGTGCCAGCTCACCACGTGGGACAGTGAACAATGAGCAGTTCTTC.

The CDR3 DNA reads as TGCGCCAGCAGCCTGACTAGCGGGAGTTACCAAGAGACCCAGTACTTC. This translates into CASSLTSGSYQETQYF. The V call is TRBV5-1, the J call TRBJ2-5; TRBD2 matches 12 bases. CDR1 is SGHRS and CDR2 is YFSETQ in the germline V gene. CDR3 length equals 16 residues. V gave up 4 bases and J gave up 0 bases; unmatched junction bases: 4. The full variable domain, in which reference TRBV5-1 and TRBJ2-5 provide the parts outside the CDR3, is KAGVTQTPRYLIKTRGQQVTLSCSPISGHRSVSWYQQTPGQGLQFLFEYFSETQRNKGNFPGRFSGRQFSNSRSEMNVSTLELGDSALYLCASSLTSGSYQETQYFGPGTRLLVL.

This chain links TRBV5-1 with TRBJ2-1; perhaps TRBD2 as D (6 bases). V gave up 3 bases and J gave up 0 bases, with 10 bases separating them. Germline CDR1 SGHRS, CDR2 YFSETQ. This CDR3 comprises 15 residues. In nucleotides, the CDR3 is TGCGCCAGCAGCTGGGCGGGAAGCTCCTACAATGAGCAGTTCTTC. Amino acid sequence: CASSWAGSSYNEQFF.

The sample holds many counts of this clonotype. The V and J genes are TRBV5-1 and TRBJ2-5, with 11 bases aligning to TRBD2. The V segment lost 0 bases and the J segment 4 bases; nucleotides outside the gene matches: 2. This CDR3 contains 15 residues. CDR1 is SGHRS and CDR2 is YFSETQ in the germline V gene. The CDR3 coding sequence is TGCGCCAGCAGCTTGGGCACTAGCGGGAGAGAGACCCAGTACTTC. Translation: CASSLGTSGRETQYF.

The gene calls are TRBV7-2 and TRBJ1-3; D is undetermined. CDR3 size: 14 residues. Trimming removed 1 base at V and 2 bases at J, with 6 bases between. The germline CDR1 and CDR2 sequences are SGHTA and FQGNSA. The CDR3 region has the DNA TGTGCCAGCAGCTTAGGCAGGACTGGAAACACCATATATTTT. Translating gives CASSLGRTGNTIYF.

The J gene is TRBJ2-2, the V gene TRBV5-1, with 14 nucleotides matching TRBD2. The CDR3 runs 18 residues. The V segment lost 4 bases and the J segment 3 bases; nucleotides outside the gene matches: 8. CDR1 and CDR2 from the germline V gene are SGHRS and YFSETQ. The CDR3 is CASSPTSGRGSDTGELFF. The CDR3 bases are TGCGCCAGCAGCCCGACTAGCGGGAGGGGGTCGGACACCGGGGAGCTGTTTTTT.

The chain joins TRBV12-3 or TRBV12-4 to TRBJ2-1, with TRBD2 identical over 16 bases. J was trimmed by 8 bases and V by 6 bases; bases with no gene match: 13. The CDR3 extends over 18 amino acids. As DNA, the CDR3 is TGTGCCAGCAGCCCTGGGGGACTAGCGGGAGGGCCTAGATATGAGCAGTTCTTC. Protein sequence: CASSPGGLAGGPRYEQFF.

The chain links TRBV7-3 to TRBJ2-7; 9 bases are a match to TRBD2. The V and J ends lost 1 base and 1 base, in that order; junction bases with no gene match: 14. CDR1 SGHTA and CDR2 FQGTGA come from the germline V gene. The CDR3 has 19 amino acids. The DNA of the CDR3 is TGTGCCAGCAGCTTAAGAGGCCCACGGGTGACTAGCGGATCCTACGAGCAGTACTTC. Amino acids: CASSLRGPRVTSGSYEQYF.

The chain recombines TRBV27 with TRBJ2-2; TRBD1 matches 8 bases. V lost 5 bases, J lost 4 bases, and 9 bases stayed unmatched. The CDR3 covers 16 residues. Germline V gene sequence: CDR1 MNHEY, CDR2 SMNVEV (reference sequence). The CDR3 region has the DNA TGTGCCAGCAGTCGGGAGACAGGGGCGGGCACCGGGGAGCTGTTTTTT. Residues: CASSRETGAGTGELFF.